Following are 30 T cell receptor beta chains from one sample sequenced in a study of OX40 agonist ivuxolimab in advanced cancers. The table came from immunoSEQ multiplex PCR; TCRdb's copy has only in-frame clones and leaves some out. The sample lists tens of thousands of clones, 88% occurring once. Specimen: CD4+ or CD8+ T cells sorted from blood, collected in a trial of the OX40 agonist ivuxolimab. All receptors derive from an adult with an advanced solid tumor such as melanoma, head and neck, liver or kidney cancer.

Notes on this clone: The germline gene is not matched at one end of the junction; a read error may be the cause. The chain is built from TRBV7-7 and TRBJ2-1; no firm D call. The CDR3 consists of 15 residues. Looked up from germline, CDR1 is SSHAT and CDR2 is FNYEAQ (reference sequence). As DNA, the CDR3 is TGTGCTAGCAGCTTAGAGAGGTCCTCCTACAATGAGCAGTTCTTC. This encodes CASSLERSSYNEQFF.

V is TRBV28 and J is TRBJ1-5; the match to TRBD1 covers 9 bases. CDR3 size: 12 residues. V was clipped by 6 bases and J by 9 bases; unmatched bases: 3. Germline-derived CDR1 and CDR2 are MDHEN and SYDVKM. CDR3 protein: CASRTGGRPQHF. CDR3 DNA: TGTGCCAGCAGGACAGGGGGTCGGCCCCAGCATTTT.

The chain recombines TRBV7-2 with TRBJ1-3, with D possibly TRBD1 on 6 matching bases. CDR1 is SGHTA and CDR2 is FQGNSA in the germline V gene. V was cut by 1 base and J by 7 bases, with 26 bases left in between. The length of the CDR3 is 19 residues. The CDR3 spells CASSLDNGSGEGVGNTIYF. Written as DNA, the CDR3 is TGTGCCAGCAGCTTAGATAATGGGTCAGGGGAAGGAGTTGGGAACACCATATATTTT. Full variable domain (rest looked up from reference TRBV7-2 and TRBJ1-3): GAGVSQSPSNKVTEKGKDVELRCDPISGHTALYWYRQSLGQGLEFLIYFQGNSAPDKSGLPSDRFSAERTGGSVSTLTIQRTQQEDSAVYLCASSLDNGSGEGVGNTIYFGEGSWLTVV.

The chain recombines TRBV5-6 with TRBJ2-4; 9 bases align to TRBD2. This CDR3 spans 18 amino acids. CDR1 is SGHDT and CDR2 is YYEEEE in the germline V gene. V shed 2 bases and J 0 bases; nucleotides not matched to a gene: 9. CDR3 bases: TGTGCCAGCAGCTTCAGGTCTAGCGGGGCACTAGCCAAAAACATTCAGTACTTC. Its protein is CASSFRSSGALAKNIQYF.

The CDR3 loop is CASSQDTSGSYNEQFF. The CDR3 region has the DNA TGCGCCAGCAGCCAAGACACTAGCGGGAGTTACAATGAGCAGTTCTTC. This chain joins TRBV4-3 and TRBJ2-1, with 11 nucleotides matching TRBD2. The junction had 2 bases not matched to a gene; V was cut back by 0 bases and J by 4 bases. The CDR3 has 16 residues. Germline V gene sequence: CDR1 LGHNA, CDR2 YSLEER.

The chain carries TRBV28 and TRBJ1-2; possibly TRBD1 for D (5 bases). The CDR3 consists of 14 residues. Germline V CDR1 and CDR2: MDHEN, SYDVKM. The V end was cut by 5 bases, the J end by 4 bases, with 14 bases between. The CDR3 DNA reads as TGTGCCAGCAGTCCCCCGACAGCCTTCTATGGCTACACCTTC. This sequence encodes CASSPPTAFYGYTF.

J is TRBJ1-2 and V is TRBV7-2; 9 nucleotides line up with TRBD1. The CDR3 totals 16 residues. Unmatched junction bases numbered 8, after V lost 4 bases and J lost 2 bases. Germline V gene data show CDR1 as SGHTA and CDR2 as FQGNSA. This chain's CDR3 is CASSSRYRGQNYGYTF. The CDR3 region has the DNA TGTGCCAGCAGCTCCCGATACAGGGGGCAGAACTATGGCTACACCTTC. Drawing the rest from reference TRBV7-2 and TRBJ1-2, the complete variable domain is GAGVSQSPSNKVTEKGKDVELRCDPISGHTALYWYRQSLGQGLEFLIYFQGNSAPDKSGLPSDRFSAERTGGSVSTLTIQRTQQEDSAVYLCASSSRYRGQNYGYTFGSGTRLTVV.

The rearrangement joins TRBV19 to TRBJ2-4; 10 bases fit TRBD1. Trimming at V came to 1 base and at J to 0 bases, leaving 6 bases not matched to a gene. Germline CDR1 LNHDA, CDR2 SQIVND (reference sequence). This CDR3 is built from 18 residues. CDR3 DNA: TGTGCCAGTAGTATAGGGGACAGGGGCAGAGTAGCCAAAAACATTCAGTACTTC. This encodes CASSIGDRGRVAKNIQYF.

The chain recombines TRBV28 with TRBJ2-1, with 9 bases matching TRBD2. The trim removed 3 bases at V and 4 bases at J, leaving 1 base unmatched. CDR1 and CDR2 from the germline V gene are MDHEN and SYDVKM. The CDR3 is made up of 14 amino acids. The CDR3: CASSFLAGYNEQFF. In nucleotides, the CDR3 is TGTGCCAGCAGTTTCCTAGCGGGGTACAATGAGCAGTTCTTC. The full variable domain, in which reference TRBV28 and TRBJ2-1 provide the parts outside the CDR3, is DVKVTQSSRYLVKRTGEKVFLECVQDMDHENMFWYRQDPGLGLRLIYFSYDVKMKEKGDIPEGYSVSREKKERFSLILESASTNQTSMYLCASSFLAGYNEQFFGPGTRLTVL.

V is TRBV30 and J is TRBJ2-1; no reliable D call. The CDR3 extends over 12 amino acids. From germline, CDR1 is GTSNPN and CDR2 SVGIG (reference sequence). Trimming pared 0 bases from V and 9 bases from J, leaving 9 bases between. As DNA, the CDR3 is TGTGCCTGGAGTGTAAGGAGAGGTGAGCAGTTCTTC. Its translation: CAWSVRRGEQFF.

The J gene is TRBJ1-4, the V gene TRBV28, with D perhaps TRBD1 (6 bases). The V and J ends lost 5 bases and 6 bases respectively, with 16 bases between them. The germline V gene encodes CDR1 MDHEN and CDR2 SYDVKM. The CDR3 is made up of 15 amino acids. The CDR3 nucleotides read TGTGCCAGCAGTCAAAGTGGGACAATCGATGAAAAACTGTTTTTT. Translated: CASSQSGTIDEKLFF.

The chain carries TRBV27 and TRBJ2-7, with 7 bases matching TRBD1. Germline trimming cut 2 bases from V and 2 bases from J; bases unmatched to any gene: 6. This CDR3 has 15 amino acids. Germline CDR1 and CDR2: MNHEY and SMNVEV (reference sequence). The CDR3 loop is CASSLKGQQAYEQYF. CDR3 bases: TGTGCCAGCAGTTTAAAGGGACAGCAGGCCTACGAGCAGTACTTC.

The chain carries TRBV5-6 and TRBJ2-3, with D possibly TRBD1 on 8 matching bases. CDR1 and CDR2 from the germline V gene are SGHDT and YYEEEE. V was shortened by 0 bases and J by 2 bases, with 16 bases between the two germline ends. This CDR3 region has 17 residues. CDR3 sequence: CASSLEGGTGPTDTQYF. The CDR3 DNA follows: TGTGCCAGCAGCTTGGAGGGGGGGACAGGTCCCACAGATACGCAGTATTTT.

The J gene is TRBJ1-2, the V gene TRBV29-1; D gene ambiguous. The germline gives CDR1 SQVTM, CDR2 ANQGSEA. Trimming took off 3 bases at V and 5 bases at J, with 7 bases between the two ends. The CDR3 spans 11 residues. CDR3 in DNA: TGCAGCGTTGACCCGAAGTATGGCTACACCTTC. It specifies CSVDPKYGYTF.

The chain links TRBV25-1 to TRBJ1-4; TRBD1 might be the D (6 bases). Germline V lookup: CDR1 MGHDK, CDR2 SYGVNS. Trimming removed 8 bases at V and 6 bases at J, with 13 bases between. The CDR3 length is 13 residues. The DNA of the CDR3 is TGTGCCAGCGGAGGGACACGGTATGAAAAACTGTTTTTT. Its translation: CASGGTRYEKLFF. The full variable domain, in which reference TRBV25-1 and TRBJ1-4 provide the parts outside the CDR3, is EADIYQTPRYLVIGTGKKITLECSQTMGHDKMYWYQQDPGMELHLIHYSYGVNSTEKGDLSSESTVSRIRTEHFPLTLESARPSHTSQYLCASGGTRYEKLFFGSGTQLSVL.

The chain recombines TRBV29-1 with TRBJ1-5, with 7 positions matching TRBD1. There are 13 residues in the CDR3. Germline values: CDR1 SQVTM, CDR2 ANQGSEA. V gave up 6 bases and J gave up 6 bases; unmatched junction bases: 8. The DNA for the CDR3 is TGCAGCGTGGGGACAGTGGGCAGTCAGCCCCAGCATTTT. Its translation is CSVGTVGSQPQHF.

The chain recombines TRBV30 with TRBJ2-4; D not resolved. The V gene lost 2 bases and the J gene lost 8 bases, with 10 bases spanning the gap. The CDR3 extends over 12 amino acids. Germline V lookup: CDR1 GTSNPN, CDR2 SVGIG (reference sequence). This CDR3 is CAWSPGKDIQYF. Here the CDR3 DNA reads TGTGCCTGGAGTCCGGGTAAGGACATTCAGTACTTC.

The V and J genes are TRBV5-4 and TRBJ2-7; weak D call: TRBD2 (5 bases). The V end lost 5 bases, the J end lost 5 bases, and 20 bases lay between the germline ends. This CDR3 spans 15 amino acids. CDR1 SGHNT and CDR2 YYREEE come from the germline V gene (reference sequence). In nucleotides, the CDR3 is TGTGCCAGCAGGCATGAGGTGGGGAGCCCTAACGAGCAGTACTTC. Its translation is CASRHEVGSPNEQYF. Combining the CDR3 with reference TRBV5-4 and TRBJ2-7 gives the whole variable domain ETGVTQSPTHLIKTRGQQVTLRCSSQSGHNTVSWYQQALGQGPQFIFQYYREEENGRGNFPPRFSGLQFPNYSSELNVNALELDDSALYLCASRHEVGSPNEQYFGPGTRLTVT.

The chain links TRBV19 to TRBJ2-2, with 7 bases identical to TRBD1. CDR3 length: 15 amino acids. The ends lost 1 base at V and 8 bases at J; junction bases unmatched: 7. Germline CDR1 and CDR2: LNHDA and SQIVND (reference sequence). Here the CDR3 DNA reads TGTGCCAGTAGTATAGCGACAGGGTTTGTAGGGGAGCTGTTTTTT. Protein sequence: CASSIATGFVGELFF.

The CDR3 loop is CASSPPGQGRGYTF. The CDR3 DNA is TGTGCCAGCAGCCCACCGGGACAGGGACGGGGCTACACCTTC. The V call is TRBV7-9, the J call TRBJ1-2; 9 nucleotides agree with TRBD1. CDR3 length equals 14 residues. Germline assignment: CDR1 SEHNR and CDR2 FQNEAQ (reference sequence). V was clipped by 5 bases and J by 8 bases; unmatched bases: 9.

The chain uses TRBV30 and TRBJ2-5; the D call may be TRBD1 or TRBD2 (5 bases each). CDR1 and CDR2 (germline): GTSNPN, SVGIG (reference sequence). The V end was cut by 1 base, the J end by 1 base, with 7 bases between. There are 13 residues in the CDR3. As DNA, the CDR3 is TGTGCCTGGAGTGAGGGACCCCAAGAGACCCAGTACTTC. The encoded protein is CAWSEGPQETQYF.

As DNA, the CDR3 is TGTGCCAGCTTAGCGAATGAAAAACTGTTTTTT. Residues: CASLANEKLFF. The rearrangement joins TRBV2 to TRBJ1-4; D unresolved. Germline V gene lookup returns CDR1 SNHLY and CDR2 FYNNEI. Deletions cut 8 bases from V and 5 bases from J, with 6 bases between. This CDR3 comprises 11 residues. Supplemented by reference TRBV2 and TRBJ1-4, the full variable domain reads EPEVTQTPSHQVTQMGQEVILRCVPISNHLYFYWYRQILGQKVEFLVSFYNNEISEKSEIFDDQFSVERPDGSNFTLKIRSTKLEDSAMYFCASLANEKLFFGSGTQLSVL.

The chain uses TRBV4-2 and TRBJ2-2, with TRBD1 matching 7 bases. Germline CDR1 and CDR2: LGHNA and YNFKEQ. Trimming took 1 base from V and 6 from J; bases not matched to a gene: 2. The CDR3 is 14 amino acids. CDR3 amino acids: CASSQGQGAGELFF. The CDR3 DNA is TGTGCCAGCAGCCAAGGACAGGGCGCCGGGGAGCTGTTTTTT.

The V call is TRBV15, the J call TRBJ2-2, with a possible D match to TRBD2 (6 bases). With 5 bases removed from V and 0 bases from J, the gap between germline ends came to 13 bases. Germline V gene data show CDR1 as LNHNV and CDR2 as YYDKDF (reference sequence). This CDR3 region has 16 residues. The chain's CDR3 is CATSGRRETNTGELFF. CDR3 sequence (DNA): TGTGCCACCAGCGGACGACGGGAGACGAACACCGGGGAGCTGTTTTTT.

The chain links TRBV7-4 to TRBJ2-3, with a weak D call TRBD2 (6 bases). There are 13 residues in the CDR3. CDR1 is SGHVT, CDR2 SQSDAQ, per germline. The germline V and J ends were trimmed by 11 bases and 2 bases, with 14 bases remaining between them. The CDR3, as DNA: TGTGCCCCCTTGGCGGGGCCCACAGATACGCAGTATTTT. Its protein is CAPLAGPTDTQYF.

This clone was picked up one time. The gene calls are TRBV12-2 and TRBJ1-1. TRBV12-2 is flagged as a pseudogene. The CDR3 has 15 amino acids. This chain's CDR3 is CASRSLGRLNTEAFF. The DNA of the CDR3 is TGTGCAAGTCGCTCCCTCGGGCGGCTGAACACTGAAGCTTTCTTT.

This clone was counted between two and nine times. The V and J genes are TRBV7-9 and TRBJ1-5; D perhaps matches TRBD1 (5 bases). The CDR3 extends over 15 amino acids. Trimming shortened V by 3 bases and J by 1 base, and 10 bases separated the two germline ends. Germline loops: CDR1 SEHNR, CDR2 FQNEAQ (reference sequence). The chain's CDR3 is CASSLGSGSNQPQHF. The CDR3 DNA is TGTGCCAGCAGCTTGGGGTCAGGGAGCAATCAGCCCCAGCATTTT.

The CDR3: CASSIRDRVWNEQYF. CDR3 coding DNA: TGTGCCAGCAGCATCCGCGACAGGGTGTGGAACGAGCAGTACTTC. V gene TRBV7-2 combines with J gene TRBJ2-7, with TRBD1 matching 7 bases. Germline V gives CDR1 SGHTA, CDR2 FQGNSA. The CDR3 contains 15 residues. V gave up 5 bases and J gave up 5 bases; unmatched junction bases: 12. Full variable domain (remainder filled in from reference TRBV7-2 and TRBJ2-7): GAGVSQSPSNKVTEKGKDVELRCDPISGHTALYWYRQSLGQGLEFLIYFQGNSAPDKSGLPSDRFSAERTGGSVSTLTIQRTQQEDSAVYLCASSIRDRVWNEQYFGPGTRLTVT.

This sequence joins TRBV9 and TRBJ2-5, with 12 bases lining up with TRBD2. In germline, CDR1 is SGDLS, CDR2 YYNGEE. The CDR3 covers 15 residues. V trimming: 3 bases; J trimming: 4 bases; junction bases outside the gene matches: 4. The CDR3 coding sequence is TGTGCCAGCAGCGGGCGACTAGCGGGAGCAGAGACCCAGTACTTC. It translates to CASSGRLAGAETQYF.

This clone was counted once. The genes are TRBV16 and TRBJ2-7, with 7 bases lining up with TRBD2. This CDR3 has 16 residues. The V gene's germline CDR1 is KGHSY and CDR2 FQNENV. With 3 bases clipped from V and 0 bases from J, the junction kept 8 bases outside the gene matches. The CDR3 region is CASSHGPAGYSYEQYF. DNA of the CDR3: TGTGCCAGCAGCCATGGTCCAGCGGGATACTCCTACGAGCAGTACTTC. Full variable domain (missing parts from reference TRBV16 and TRBJ2-7): GEEVAQTPKHLVRGEGQKAKLYCAPIKGHSYVFWYQQVLKNEFKFLISFQNENVFDETGMPKERFSAKCLPNSPCSLEIQATKLEDSAVYFCASSHGPAGYSYEQYFGPGTRLTVT.